This T cell receptor beta chain was captured by sequencing in a study of blood T cell repertoires in COVID-19. Study-level information: Italy, Spain and the United States were the sources of the convalescent and acute COVID-19 samples.

Methods used by the authors: Amplification of reference gene primers was used by the study to estimate nucleated cell counts. TCRdb's table, derived via immunoSEQ multiplex PCR, lists solely in-frame clones and lacks some. The DNA gave D and trimming, while V, J and clone size come from that table. This table holds over 200,000 clones, roughly 90% found once. Study members were between about 18 and 100 years old and lived in 24 US regions. A PCR-confirmed or clinician-diagnosed COVID-19 case had contacted exposed participants within 2 weeks of entry. Germline CDR1 ENHRY, CDR2 SYGVKD. Trimming pared 4 bases from V and 5 bases from J, leaving 9 bases between. The CDR3 has 12 residues.

This clonotype originated in a woman younger than 45 who had been exposed to COVID-19. Sequencing was carried out using PBMCs or T cells enriched from blood (not recorded which). The rearrangement uses TRBV10-3 and TRBJ2-7; weak D call: TRBD2 (5 bases). The CDR3 DNA sequence: TGTGCCATCAGTGGGAGGACCGACGAGCAGTACTTC. This encodes CAISGRTDEQYF.